The 6 T cell receptor beta chains below come from one sample, sequenced in a study of blood T cell repertoires in COVID-19. The table came from immunoSEQ multiplex PCR; TCRdb's copy has only in-frame clones and leaves some out. Of about 230,000 clones listed, approximately 82% are singletons. The specimen was peripheral blood. These TCRs come from a man older than 75 with acute or convalescent COVID-19.

The gene calls are TRBV18 and TRBJ1-2; 7 nucleotides line up with TRBD1. Trimming took 3 bases from V and 8 from J; bases not matched to a gene: 12. Germline-derived CDR1 and CDR2 are KGHSH and LQKENI. This CDR3 has 15 residues. The CDR3 nucleotides read TGTGCCAGCTCACCCTCCCAGGGGGAGATAGGCGGCTACACCTTC. This sequence encodes CASSPSQGEIGGYTF. The full variable domain, rest sourced from reference TRBV18 and TRBJ1-2, is NAGVMQNPRHLVRRRGQEARLRCSPMKGHSHVYWYRQLPEEGLKFMVYLQKENIIDESGMPKERFSAEFPKEGPSILRIQQVVRGDSAAYFCASSPSQGEIGGYTFGSGTRLTVV.

The gene calls are TRBV30 and TRBJ2-4; 7 bases fit TRBD1. CDR1 is GTSNPN and CDR2 is SVGIG in the germline V gene (reference sequence). The CDR3 is made up of 14 amino acids. Germline trimming cut 2 bases from V and 1 base from J; bases unmatched to any gene: 2. The CDR3 DNA reads TGTGCCTGGAGTAAGGACAGGGCCAAAAACATTCAGTACTTC. Protein: CAWSKDRAKNIQYF. The full variable domain, with the rest looked up from reference TRBV30 and TRBJ2-4, is SQTIHQWPATLVQPVGSPLSLECTVEGTSNPNLYWYRQAAGRGLQLLFYSVGIGQISSEVPQNLSASRPQDRQFILSSKKLLLSDSGFYLCAWSKDRAKNIQYFGAGTRLSVL.

The V and J genes are TRBV11-3 and TRBJ2-1, with 12 positions matching TRBD2. V lost 4 bases to trimming and J lost 9 bases; unmatched junction nucleotides: 7. Germline CDR1 and CDR2: SGHNT and YENEEA. The CDR3 extends over 15 amino acids. The CDR3 protein is CASSSLAGGPLEQFF. Here the CDR3 DNA reads TGTGCCAGCAGCTCGCTAGCGGGGGGGCCTCTTGAGCAGTTCTTC.

The chain employs TRBV19 and TRBJ1-4; unclear D gene. Germline CDR1 reads LNHDA; CDR2 reads SQIVND (reference sequence). The CDR3 totals 13 residues. V was trimmed by 8 bases and J by 4 bases, leaving 11 bases between them. The CDR3 DNA reads as TGTGCCAGTGGTGTTGACTTTAATGAAAAACTGTTTTTT. Translated, it gives CASGVDFNEKLFF.

V and J are TRBV7-2 and TRBJ2-1; D possibly corresponds to TRBD2 (6 bases). Germline CDR1 is SGHTA and CDR2 is FQGNSA. CDR3 length: 15 amino acids. Trimming took 1 base from V and 3 from J, leaving 10 bases between them. CDR3 sequence: CASSLVTGDYNEQFF. The CDR3 DNA is TGTGCCAGCAGCTTAGTGACGGGGGACTACAATGAGCAGTTCTTC.

The rearrangement links TRBV19 to TRBJ1-5; D remains ambiguous. Trimming pared 7 bases from V and 2 bases from J, leaving 18 bases between. The germline V gene has CDR1 LNHDA and CDR2 SQIVND (reference sequence). The CDR3 totals 16 residues. The DNA for the CDR3 is TGTGCCAGTAAGACGATGGGTGAGGGTCGCAATCAGCCCCAGCATTTT. Protein sequence: CASKTMGEGRNQPQHF.